This T cell receptor beta chain comes out of a study of blood T cell repertoires in COVID-19. Study-wide background: The cDNA or gDNA used as material had been derived from T cells, B-cell-depleted T cells, or PBMCs.

Original handling: For nucleated cells, counts were estimated from reference gene primer amplification. Clones were read by immunoSEQ multiplex PCR, and TCRdb kept only the in-frame ones, dropping some. V, J and clone size derive from that table, while D and trimming were established from the DNA sequence. The data contain about 66,000 clones, about nine tenths of them singletons. Trimming removed 5 bases from V and 3 bases from J, with 8 bases in between. The CDR3 runs to 13 residues. Germline V CDR1 and CDR2: SGHVS, FQNEAQ. The material sequenced was peripheral blood. This rearrangement joins TRBV7-8 to TRBJ1-5, with D unclear. The source of this sequence is a man between 60 and 70 years old with acute or convalescent COVID-19. CDR3: CASSIYNNQPQHF. The CDR3 coding sequence is TGTGCCAGCAGCATCTATAACAATCAGCCCCAGCATTTT.